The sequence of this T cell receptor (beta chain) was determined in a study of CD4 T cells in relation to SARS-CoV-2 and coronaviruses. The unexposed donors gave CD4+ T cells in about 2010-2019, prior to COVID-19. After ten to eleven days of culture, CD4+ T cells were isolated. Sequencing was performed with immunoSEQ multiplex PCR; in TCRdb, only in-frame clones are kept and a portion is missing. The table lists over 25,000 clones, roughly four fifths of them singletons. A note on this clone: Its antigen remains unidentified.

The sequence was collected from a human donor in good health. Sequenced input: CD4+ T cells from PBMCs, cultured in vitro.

The CDR3 is CASSPRQRGTEAFF. CDR3 nucleotides: TGTGCCAGCAGCCCAAGACAGAGGGGGACTGAAGCTTTCTTT. The gene calls are TRBV7-7 and TRBJ1-1; D is perhaps TRBD1 (6 bases). The CDR3 has 14 residues. V was trimmed by 5 bases and J by 5 bases, leaving 15 bases between them. Germline V lookup: CDR1 SSHAT, CDR2 FNYEAQ (reference sequence).